The rows below give T cell receptor beta chains drawn from one sample of a study of a mutant IDH1 vaccine in newly diagnosed glioma. Produced via immunoSEQ multiplex PCR; TCRdb's table is partial and in-frame only. The sample has about 36,000 clones, about four fifths seen once. These TCRs' antigens remain unknown. The sample was peripheral blood mononuclear cells (PBMCs), taken from a glioma patient whose treatment included an IDH1 peptide vaccine. Every receptor here comes from a woman in her thirties with glioma. Some clones in this sample may be carry-over from other donors' samples. Both conserved end residues are part of each CDR3. The D gene is left open where the match is weak. Clone size is not always given. Where it is, it says once, few, many or a class for expanded clones.

size	D	V	J	DNA	CDR3
NA	TRBD1	TRBV4-2	TRBJ1-2	TGTGCCAGCAGCCAAGATACCGACAGGGTAGTCTATGGCTACACCTTC	CASSQDTDRVVYGYTF
few	TRBD2	TRBV30	TRBJ2-7	TGTGCCTGGAGTGTAGCGGGAGACTACGAGCAGTACTTC	CAWSVAGDYEQYF
NA	TRBD2	TRBV18	TRBJ2-1	TGTGCCAGCTCACCGACGGGAGGGCCTTCCAGCTACAATGAGCAGTTCTTC	CASSPTGGPSSYNEQFF
NA	TRBD1	TRBV6-1	TRBJ1-2	TGTGCCAGCAGTGCTACAGGGGGCGCAAATGGCTACACCTTC	CASSATGGANGYTF
NA	TRBD2	TRBV4-1	TRBJ2-5	TGCGCCAGCAGCCAAGAAGCGGGGGCCCAAGAGACCCAGTACTTC	CASSQEAGAQETQYF
NA	TRBD1	TRBV29-1	TRBJ2-5	TGCAGCGTTGAAAAGACAGGGCAAGAGACCCAGTACTTC	CSVEKTGQETQYF
NA	TRBD1	TRBV29-1	TRBJ1-1	TGCAGCGTTCGGACAGGGGACACTGAAGCTTTCTTT	CSVRTGDTEAFF
NA	NA	TRBV19	TRBJ2-5	TGTGCCAGTAGGGGACGGGCGTACCAAGAGACCCAGTACTTC	CASRGRAYQETQYF
NA	NA	TRBV5-1	TRBJ1-2	TGCGCCAGCAGCTTGACGGACGCAACGCATGGCTACACCTTC	CASSLTDATHGYTF
NA	TRBD1	TRBV6-5	TRBJ2-3	TGTGCCAGCAGAAGACAGGGTTGGACAGATACGCAGTATTTT	CASRRQGWTDTQYF
NA	TRBD2	TRBV19	TRBJ2-1	TGTGCCAGTAATGGGAGGGTTGGAGATGAGCAGTTCTTC	CASNGRVGDEQFF
NA	NA	TRBV14	TRBJ2-5	TGTGCCAGCAGCCAAGTGAAGGGGGTAATAGAGACCCAGTACTTC	CASSQVKGVIETQYF
once	NA	TRBV20-1	TRBJ1-2	TGCAGTGCGCACAGGGATGGCTACACCTTC	CSAHRDGYTF
NA	TRBD2	TRBV4-1	TRBJ2-7	TGCGCCAGCAGCCAGACGGGACTAGCGGGAACCGAGCAGTACTTC	CASSQTGLAGTEQYF
NA	TRBD1	TRBV27	TRBJ2-7	TGTGCCAGCAGTTTTCGCATGGGGGACAGGGGCTACGAGCAGTACTTC	CASSFRMGDRGYEQYF
NA	NA	TRBV5-5	TRBJ1-3	TGTGCCAGCAGCTTGGGGGACTCTGGAAACACCATATATTTT	CASSLGDSGNTIYF
NA	NA	TRBV10-1	TRBJ2-3	TGCGCCAGCAGACCGGCAGGAACAGATACGCAGTATTTT	CASRPAGTDTQYF
NA	TRBD2	TRBV6-5	TRBJ2-3	TGTGCCAGCAAGGGCGGGAGGGCCGCAGATACGCAGTATTTT	CASKGGRAADTQYF
few	NA	TRBV7-9	TRBJ1-5	TGTGCCAGCAGCTTAGGGGGGCTCAATCAGCCCCAGCATTTT	CASSLGGLNQPQHF
NA	NA	TRBV18	TRBJ2-3	TGTGCCAGCTCACTTAACACAGATACGCAGTATTTT	CASSLNTDTQYF
NA	TRBD2	TRBV5-4	TRBJ2-3	TGTGCCAGCAGCTTGGCGGCTAGCGGGTTTAGCACAGATACGCAGTATTTT	CASSLAASGFSTDTQYF
NA	NA	TRBV7-9	TRBJ2-2	TGTGCCAGCAGCTCCATGGGGGCGGGACCCACCGGGGAGCTGTTTTTT	CASSSMGAGPTGELFF
NA	TRBD2	TRBV7-9	TRBJ2-1	TGTGCCAGCAGGTTGGGACTAGCAGTTGAGCAGTTCTTC	CASRLGLAVEQFF
NA	NA	TRBV21-1	TRBJ2-1	TGTGCCAGCAGCAAAGGACTGTGGGAGGTGGACAATGAGCAGTTCTTC	CASSKGLWEVDNEQFF
few	TRBD2	TRBV7-2	TRBJ2-1	TGTGCCAGCAGCTTAGTCGCGGGAGGGACACGTGAGCAGTTCTTC	CASSLVAGGTREQFF
NA	TRBD2	TRBV5-4	TRBJ2-3	TGTGCCAGCAGCTTGCCGCTAGCGGGGTCGGATACGCAGTATTTT	CASSLPLAGSDTQYF
NA	NA	TRBV4-1	TRBJ1-1	TGCGCCAGCATTGGGTGGCCAGACTCTGAAGCTTTCTTT	CASIGWPDSEAFF
once	NA	TRBV18	TRBJ2-7	TGTGCCAGCTCTCCGGTCATGGGGGAGCAGTACTTC	CASSPVMGEQYF
NA	TRBD1	TRBV9	TRBJ1-1	TGTGCCAGCAGCTTCGGACAGGGAACTGAAGCTTTCTTT	CASSFGQGTEAFF
NA	NA	TRBV6-5	TRBJ2-5	TGTGCCAGCAGCTCATTACAGGGGGGGCCGTACTTC	CASSSLQGGPYF
NA	TRBD1	TRBV7-9	TRBJ2-5	TGTGCCAGCAGCTTAGAAACAGGGGGCGGGGAGACCCAGTACTTC	CASSLETGGGETQYF
NA	TRBD1	TRBV29-1	TRBJ1-3	TGCAGCGTTGAAGGGACAGGATACTCTGGAAACACCATATATTTT	CSVEGTGYSGNTIYF
NA	NA	TRBV27	TRBJ2-1	TGTGCCAGCAGTGGCGGCCTGGGGTATTACAATGAGCAGTTCTTC	CASSGGLGYYNEQFF
NA	TRBD2	TRBV7-7	TRBJ2-5	TGTGCTAGCAGCTTATTGGAGAGGGAGGGCCGGGAGACCCAGTACTTC	CASSLLEREGRETQYF
NA	NA	TRBV10-3	TRBJ2-6	TGTGCCATAGGAGAGGGAAGTAACTCTGGGGCCAACGTCCTGACTTTC	CAIGEGSNSGANVLTF
NA	NA	TRBV10-2	TRBJ2-4	TGCGCCAGCACCCCCAGGGATCCGAACATTCAGTACTTC	CASTPRDPNIQYF
NA	TRBD2	TRBV4-1	TRBJ2-3	TGCGCCAGCAGCCCCGACGGGGGGGAAGCAGATACGCAGTATTTT	CASSPDGGEADTQYF
NA	NA	TRBV5-6	TRBJ2-7	TGTGCCAGCAGCTTCGGACAGCCCTACGAGCAGTACTTC	CASSFGQPYEQYF
few	TRBD2	TRBV7-6	TRBJ2-7	TGTGCCAGCAGCTACGGGGGGTCCCCCTACGAGCAGTACTTC	CASSYGGSPYEQYF
NA	NA	TRBV29-1	TRBJ2-7	TGCAGCGTTGAGACTAACAGGATCTCCTACGAGCAGTACTTC	CSVETNRISYEQYF
NA	NA	TRBV30	TRBJ1-2	TGTGCCTGGTTTCTGGGCTCGTTAGGCTACACCTTC	CAWFLGSLGYTF
few	NA	TRBV19	TRBJ2-7	TGTGCCAGTACCTCAGGCTACGAGCAGTACTTC	CASTSGYEQYF
NA	NA	TRBV9	TRBJ1-1	TGTGCCAGCAGCCCGAGAGGGGCAAAGAACACTGAAGCTTTCTTT	CASSPRGAKNTEAFF
few	TRBD1	TRBV7-9	TRBJ1-1	TGTGCCAGCAGCTTACAGGGGGCGGACACTGAAGCTTTCTTT	CASSLQGADTEAFF
NA	NA	TRBV6-5	TRBJ2-7	TGTGCCAGCAGTTACTCCGGCGAGCAGTACTTC	CASSYSGEQYF
few	NA	TRBV5-1	TRBJ1-1	TGCGCCAGCAGCTTGTACCAAGGGACTGAAGCTTTCTTT	CASSLYQGTEAFF
NA	NA	TRBV29-1	TRBJ2-3	TGCAGCGTTGAGGGTCAGGGCACAGATACGCAGTATTTT	CSVEGQGTDTQYF
NA	NA	TRBV19	TRBJ1-5	TGTGCCAGTAGTATAGATCCTGACAGCAATCAGCCCCAGCATTTT	CASSIDPDSNQPQHF
NA	NA	TRBV6-5	TRBJ2-2	TGTGCCAGCACAAACGGGGGTTGGGACACCGGGGAGCTGTTTTTT	CASTNGGWDTGELFF
NA	TRBD1	TRBV5-1	TRBJ1-1	TGCGCCAGCAGCGTGGACAGGGGAGGGACTGAAGCTTTCTTT	CASSVDRGGTEAFF
NA	NA	TRBV29-1	TRBJ2-5	TGCAGCGCACGGACCGGTGGAGAGACCCAGTACTTC	CSARTGGETQYF